The entry that follows covers one T cell receptor beta chain sequence. CDR1 is MNHEY, CDR2 SMNVEV, per germline (reference sequence). CDR3 length: 18 amino acids. Trimming stripped 4 bases from V and 4 bases from J, with 26 bases between. Clones were sequenced by immunoSEQ multiplex PCR, and TCRdb holds only the in-frame ones, with some missing. Among fewer than 90,000 clones listed, roughly 95% were seen once. This sample was included in a study of T cell changes during pregnancy in multiple sclerosis. This specimen consisted of peripheral blood, obtained in the third trimester of pregnancy. The TCR sequence derives from a female donor in good health, enrolled as a control in a pregnancy study. The chain carries TRBV27 and TRBJ2-7, with D possibly being TRBD2 (6 bases). CDR3 DNA sequence: TGTGCCAGCAGTTCCCGAAACCGAGGAGAGGGAGGTGTTTACGAGCAGTACTTC. Translating it yields CASSSRNRGEGGVYEQYF.